The source of this T cell receptor (beta chain) is a study of cytomegalovirus exposure and HLA in healthy donors. Study in general: Most donors, just over 80% of 350 to 450 genotyped, fell in the Caucasian-associated ancestry cluster.

Germline CDR1 is KGHSH and CDR2 is LQKENI. The CDR3 totals 17 residues. The V end lost 2 bases, the J end lost 0 bases, and 16 bases lay between the germline ends. Study outcomes and limitations: Specific recognition of CMV antigens was confirmed in vitro for three chains (all CMV-associated). Rare TCR sequences predominated, though certain public TCRs were found in many donors.

Of note for this clone: The antigen is undetermined.

The primer mix had 60 Vbeta and 13 Jbeta primers. Generated by immunoSEQ multiplex PCR, the TCRdb table keeps only in-frame clones and is missing some. Here the sample spans some 63,000 clones, about 80% being singletons. This chain joins TRBV18 and TRBJ2-5, with D tentatively TRBD2 (5 bases). This TCR was sampled from a woman in her thirties or forties in good health and CMV-seronegative. The specimen sequenced was PBMCs. CDR3 sequence (DNA): TGTGCCAGCTCACCATACTGGTCCGACTACTACCAAGAGACCCAGTACTTC. It encodes CASSPYWSDYYQETQYF.